These 14 T cell receptor beta chains originate from one sample sequenced in a study of cytomegalovirus exposure and HLA in healthy donors. The PCR made use of 60 Vbeta and 13 Jbeta primers. Clones were sequenced by immunoSEQ multiplex PCR, and TCRdb holds only the in-frame ones, with some missing. The data contain tens of thousands of clones, 67% of them singletons. Source material: PBMCs. These receptors all come from a woman aged 45-65 years in good health and CMV-seropositive.

The chain has TRBV18 and TRBJ1-2; 7 bases align to TRBD1. V gave up 2 bases and J gave up 0 bases; unmatched junction bases: 6. Germline V lookup: CDR1 KGHSH, CDR2 LQKENI. The CDR3 sequence is 16 residues long. In DNA, the CDR3 is TGTGCCAGCTCACCAGAGGCAGGGGGAACTAACTATGGCTACACCTTC. Protein sequence: CASSPEAGGTNYGYTF.

On this clone: Distinct nucleotide sequences in the sample also encode this CDR3. The chain is built from TRBV7-9 and TRBJ1-1; 8 bases align to TRBD1. Trimming removed 6 bases from V and 1 base from J; junction bases left unmatched: 4. The CDR3 length is 14 residues. Germline V lookup: CDR1 SEHNR, CDR2 FQNEAQ (reference sequence). This CDR3 is CASRSDRANTEAFF. In nucleotides, the CDR3 is TGTGCCAGCAGGTCGGACAGGGCGAACACTGAAGCTTTCTTT.

The rearrangement links TRBV7-6 to TRBJ1-1; D uncertain. V was clipped by 1 base and J by 2 bases, with 11 bases between them. The CDR3 consists of 15 residues. Germline CDR1 SGHVS, CDR2 FNYEAQ. The CDR3 loop reads CASSLGGFPNTEAFF. CDR3 sequence (DNA): TGTGCCAGCAGCTTAGGCGGATTTCCAAACACTGAAGCTTTCTTT.

J is TRBJ2-7 and V is TRBV5-4; 13 bases fit TRBD2. CDR3 length: 17 amino acids. J lost 0 bases, V lost 3 bases, and 6 bases had no gene match. Germline V gives CDR1 SGHNT, CDR2 YYREEE (reference sequence). The CDR3 DNA reads TGTGCCAGCAGCTCTGCGGGGACTAGCGGGGCCTCCTACGAGCAGTACTTC. This codes for CASSSAGTSGASYEQYF.

The rearrangement links TRBV6-6 to TRBJ2-2; 10 nucleotides line up with TRBD1. V dropped 0 bases and J dropped 5; count of bases not matched to a gene: 0. This CDR3 is built from 15 residues. Per germline, CDR1 MNHNY and CDR2 SVGAGI (reference sequence). CDR3 coding DNA: TGTGCCAGCAGTTACTCGGGACAGGGGACCGGGGAGCTGTTTTTT. Translating it yields CASSYSGQGTGELFF.

This clone was observed a handful of times. In the same sample, other DNA sequences code for this CDR3. Here the CDR3 DNA reads TGTGCCAGCAGTTACTCCAGGGGCCACGAGCAGTACGTC. Protein sequence: CASSYSRGHEQYV. V usage is TRBV6-5 and J usage is TRBJ2-7; possibly TRBD1 for D (6 bases). Germline CDR1 reads MNHEY; CDR2 reads SVGAGI. This CDR3 has 13 amino acids. Trimming stripped 0 bases from V and 5 bases from J, with 8 bases between.

This clone came up once. The V and J genes are TRBV5-1 and TRBJ1-5, with TRBD1 as a possible D gene (5 bases). This CDR3 contains 15 residues. Trimming left V 4 bases short and J 4 bases short, with 15 bases between. CDR1 and CDR2 from the germline V gene are SGHRS and YFSETQ. CDR3 nucleotides: TGCGCCAGCAGCGAGCAGGGCATCAGTAATCAGCCCCAGCATTTT. Its translation: CASSEQGISNQPQHF. Variable domain in full (rest from reference TRBV5-1 and TRBJ1-5): KAGVTQTPRYLIKTRGQQVTLSCSPISGHRSVSWYQQTPGQGLQFLFEYFSETQRNKGNFPGRFSGRQFSNSRSEMNVSTLELGDSALYLCASSEQGISNQPQHFGDGTRLSIL.

The chain uses TRBV7-3 and TRBJ2-6, with 7 bases lining up with TRBD1. This CDR3 is 15 amino acids long. The germline gives CDR1 SGHTA, CDR2 FQGTGA. The V gene end was trimmed by 6 bases and the J gene end by 2 bases; junction bases not matched to a gene: 4. CDR3 DNA: TGTGCCAGCAGTCAGACAGGGACTGGGGCCAACGTCCTGACTTTC. This encodes CASSQTGTGANVLTF.

This chain uses TRBV28 with TRBJ1-1; tentative D call: TRBD1 (6 bases). V was trimmed by 5 bases and J by 4 bases, leaving 20 bases between them. Germline CDR1 is MDHEN and CDR2 is SYDVKM. This CDR3 has 16 amino acids. The CDR3: CASSATGQNMGTEAFF. CDR3 coding DNA: TGTGCCAGCAGTGCCACGGGACAAAACATGGGCACTGAAGCTTTCTTT.

The chain links TRBV6-1 to TRBJ1-1, with D maybe TRBD1 (5 bases). CDR1 and CDR2 from the germline V gene are MNHNS and SASEGT. Trimming left V 11 bases short and J 6 bases short, with 22 bases between. The CDR3 length is 14 residues. In DNA form, the CDR3 reads TGTGCCGCCCGACAGTTAACAGAGGACCCTGAAGCTTTCTTT. Its protein is CAARQLTEDPEAFF.

The chain combines TRBV2 with TRBJ1-1, with 8 bases aligning to TRBD1. Germline CDR1 and CDR2: SNHLY and FYNNEI. The CDR3 contains 14 residues. V shed 5 bases, J shed 7 bases, and the junction held 9 bases outside the gene matches. The CDR3 spells CASSRLQGEGEAFF. In nucleotides, the CDR3 is TGTGCCAGCAGTAGGTTACAGGGGGAGGGTGAAGCTTTCTTT.

In its sample, this clone was seen a few times. This chain's CDR3 is CASSLGLDRASNEQFF. The CDR3 DNA sequence: TGCGCCAGCAGCTTGGGGCTGGACAGGGCGAGTAATGAGCAGTTCTTC. The rearrangement links TRBV5-1 to TRBJ2-1; TRBD1 matches at 8 bases. V was clipped by 0 bases and J by 7 bases; unmatched bases: 9. Germline CDR1 and CDR2: SGHRS and YFSETQ. This CDR3 region has 16 residues.

This rearrangement joins TRBV5-1 to TRBJ1-2; D unresolved. Germline CDR1 and CDR2: SGHRS and YFSETQ. Trimming took off 0 bases at V and 6 bases at J, with 15 bases between the two ends. The CDR3 is 15 residues long. DNA of the CDR3: TGCGCCAGCAGCTTGGCCACCACACCACAACATGGCTACACCTTC. It is translated as CASSLATTPQHGYTF.

As for this clone: At one end the junction does not follow the germline gene, possibly because of a read error. Other DNA sequences in the sample encode the same CDR3. As DNA, the CDR3 is TGTGCCAGCAGCGAAGACAGGGGCAGGACTGAAGCTTTCTTT. Amino acid sequence: CASSEDRGRTEAFF. The chain links TRBV2 to TRBJ1-1; 8 positions agree with TRBD1. There are 14 residues in the CDR3. Germline V gives CDR1 SNHLY, CDR2 FYNNEI.